This T cell receptor beta chain was obtained from a study of blood T cell repertoires in COVID-19. The wider study: Samples of COVID-19 (acute and convalescent) were obtained from the United States, Italy and Spain. PBMCs, B-cell-depleted T cells, or T cells were the source of the cDNA or gDNA that made up the material.

Germline loops: CDR1 MNHEY, CDR2 SVGAGI. The germline V and J ends were trimmed by 9 bases and 2 bases, with 16 bases remaining between them. The CDR3 runs 14 residues. This clone was detected only once. In the original analysis: The assay estimated nucleated cells by amplifying reference gene primers. Method: immunoSEQ multiplex PCR; TCRdb's copy keeps in-frame clones and lacks some. The DNA gave D and trimming, while V, J and clone size come from that table. The sample has under 55,000 clones, 85% to 90% seen once. The source material was peripheral blood. The source of this sequence is a human donor in a cohort sampled during active COVID-19. The chain carries TRBV6-5 and TRBJ1-2; D possibly corresponds to TRBD1 (6 bases). The CDR3 DNA reads TGTGCCAGTACGCAGGGGTTGGGCAACTATGGCTACACCTTC. Protein sequence: CASTQGLGNYGYTF.